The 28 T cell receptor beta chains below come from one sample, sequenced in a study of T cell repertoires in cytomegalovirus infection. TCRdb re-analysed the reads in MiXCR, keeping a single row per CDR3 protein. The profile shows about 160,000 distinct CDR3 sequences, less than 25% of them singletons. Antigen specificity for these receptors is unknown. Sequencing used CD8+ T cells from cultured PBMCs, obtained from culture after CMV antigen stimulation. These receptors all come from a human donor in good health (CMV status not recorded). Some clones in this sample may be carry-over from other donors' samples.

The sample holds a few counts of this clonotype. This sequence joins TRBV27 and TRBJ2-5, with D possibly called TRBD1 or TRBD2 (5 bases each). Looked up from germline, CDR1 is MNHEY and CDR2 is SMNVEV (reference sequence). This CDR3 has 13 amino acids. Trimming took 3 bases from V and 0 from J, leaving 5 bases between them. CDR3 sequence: CASSLGHQETQYF. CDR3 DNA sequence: TGTGCCAGCAGTTTGGGACACCAAGAGACCCAGTACTTC.

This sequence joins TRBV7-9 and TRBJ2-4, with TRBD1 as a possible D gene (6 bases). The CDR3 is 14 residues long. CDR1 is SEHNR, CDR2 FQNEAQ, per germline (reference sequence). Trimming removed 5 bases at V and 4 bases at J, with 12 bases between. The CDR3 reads CASSPPGAKNIQYF. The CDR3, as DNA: TGTGCCAGCAGCCCCCCAGGGGCAAAAAACATTCAGTACTTC. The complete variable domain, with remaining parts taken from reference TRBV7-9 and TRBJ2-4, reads DTGVSQNPRHKITKRGQNVTFRCDPISEHNRLYWYRQTLGQGPEFLTYFQNEAQLEKSRLLSDRFSAERPKGSFSTLEIQRTEQGDSAMYLCASSPPGAKNIQYFGAGTRLSVL.

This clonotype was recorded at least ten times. The CDR3 loop is CASIPSPTPSINEQYF. The CDR3 nucleotides read TGTGCCAGCATCCCCTCCCCCACCCCCTCTATAAACGAGCAGTACTTC. The rearrangement joins TRBV7-2 to TRBJ2-7; D is unresolved. V dropped 7 bases and J dropped 5 bases, with 24 bases sitting between them. This CDR3 spans 16 amino acids. Germline V lookup: CDR1 SGHTA, CDR2 FQGNSA.

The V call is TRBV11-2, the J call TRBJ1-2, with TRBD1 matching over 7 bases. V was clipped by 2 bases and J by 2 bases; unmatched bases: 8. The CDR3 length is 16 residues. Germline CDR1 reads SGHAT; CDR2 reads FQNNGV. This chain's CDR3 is CASSLNPQGENYGYTF. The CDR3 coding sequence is TGTGCCAGCAGCTTAAACCCCCAGGGGGAGAACTATGGCTACACCTTC.

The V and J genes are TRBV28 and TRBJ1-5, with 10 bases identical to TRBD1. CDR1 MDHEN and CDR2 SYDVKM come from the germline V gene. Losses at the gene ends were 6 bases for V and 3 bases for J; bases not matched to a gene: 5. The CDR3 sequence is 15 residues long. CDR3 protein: CASRPGTGVNQPQHF. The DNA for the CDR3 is TGTGCCAGCAGACCCGGGACAGGGGTCAATCAGCCCCAGCATTTT.

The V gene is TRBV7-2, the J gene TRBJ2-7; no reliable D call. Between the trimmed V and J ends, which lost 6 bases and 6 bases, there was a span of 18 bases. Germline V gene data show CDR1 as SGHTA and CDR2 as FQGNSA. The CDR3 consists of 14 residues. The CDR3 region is CASSSSWNGIEQYF. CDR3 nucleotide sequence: TGTGCCAGCAGTTCATCCTGGAACGGCATCGAGCAGTACTTC. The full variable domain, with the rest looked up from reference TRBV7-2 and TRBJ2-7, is GAGVSQSPSNKVTEKGKDVELRCDPISGHTALYWYRQSLGQGLEFLIYFQGNSAPDKSGLPSDRFSAERTGGSVSTLTIQRTQQEDSAVYLCASSSSWNGIEQYFGPGTRLTVT.

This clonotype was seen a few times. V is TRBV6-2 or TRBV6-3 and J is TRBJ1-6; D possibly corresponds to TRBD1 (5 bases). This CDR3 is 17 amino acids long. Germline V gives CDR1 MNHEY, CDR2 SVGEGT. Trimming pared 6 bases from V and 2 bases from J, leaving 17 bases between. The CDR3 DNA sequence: TGTGCCAGCAGCCCGGGACCGGAGGTCACCTATAATTCACCCCTCCACTTT. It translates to CASSPGPEVTYNSPLHF.

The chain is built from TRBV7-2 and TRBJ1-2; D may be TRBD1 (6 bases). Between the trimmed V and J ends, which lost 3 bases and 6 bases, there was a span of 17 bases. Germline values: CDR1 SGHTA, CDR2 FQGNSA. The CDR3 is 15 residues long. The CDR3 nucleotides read TGTGCCAGCAGCTTGGGGACATCCCTGGGAGATGGCTACACCTTC. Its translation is CASSLGTSLGDGYTF. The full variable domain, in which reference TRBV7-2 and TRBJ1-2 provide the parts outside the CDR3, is GAGVSQSPSNKVTEKGKDVELRCDPISGHTALYWYRQSLGQGLEFLIYFQGNSAPDKSGLPSDRFSAERTGGSVSTLTIQRTQQEDSAVYLCASSLGTSLGDGYTFGSGTRLTVV.

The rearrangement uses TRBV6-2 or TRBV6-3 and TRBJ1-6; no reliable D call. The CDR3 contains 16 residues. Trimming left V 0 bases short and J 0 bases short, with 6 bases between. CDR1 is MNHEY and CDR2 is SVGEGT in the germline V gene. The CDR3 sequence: CASSYSPGSYNSPLHF. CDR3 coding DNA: TGTGCCAGCAGTTACTCGCCGGGCTCCTATAATTCACCCCTCCACTTT.

The CDR3 protein is CASSWVSGQGDSEQFF. CDR3 in DNA: TGTGCCAGCAGCTGGGTAAGCGGGCAGGGTGATAGTGAGCAGTTCTTC. The genes are TRBV11-2 and TRBJ2-1; a weak D match, TRBD2 (6 bases). This CDR3 is built from 16 residues. Germline V gene lookup returns CDR1 SGHAT and CDR2 FQNNGV. V was shortened by 4 bases and J by 9 bases, with 22 bases between the two germline ends. Full variable domain (rest looked up from reference TRBV11-2 and TRBJ2-1): EAGVAQSPRYKIIEKRQSVAFWCNPISGHATLYWYQQILGQGPKLLIQFQNNGVVDDSQLPKDRFSAERLKGVDSTLKIQPAKLEDSAVYLCASSWVSGQGDSEQFFGPGTRLTVL.

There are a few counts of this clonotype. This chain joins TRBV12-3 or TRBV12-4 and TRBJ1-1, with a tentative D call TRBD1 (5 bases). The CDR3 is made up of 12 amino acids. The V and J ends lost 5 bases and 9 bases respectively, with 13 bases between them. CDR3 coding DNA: TGTGCCAGCAGTGGGGACTGGTTGAAAGCTTTCTTT. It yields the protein CASSGDWLKAFF.

Here the CDR3 reads CASSPRAGIQETQYF. CDR3 bases: TGTGCCAGCAGCCCACGGGCAGGGATCCAAGAGACCCAGTACTTC. The J gene is TRBJ2-5, the V gene TRBV7-6; TRBD1 is a possible D gene (5 bases). Germline CDR1 reads SGHVS; CDR2 reads FNYEAQ. This CDR3 region has 15 residues. The V and J ends lost 5 bases and 1 base respectively, with 14 bases between them.

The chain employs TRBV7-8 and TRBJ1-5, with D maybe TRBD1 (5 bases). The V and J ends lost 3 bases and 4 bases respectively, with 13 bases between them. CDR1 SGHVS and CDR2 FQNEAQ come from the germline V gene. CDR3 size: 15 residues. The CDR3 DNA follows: TGTGCCAGCAGCTTTGGATGGGGGAGTAATCAGCCCCAGCATTTT. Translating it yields CASSFGWGSNQPQHF.

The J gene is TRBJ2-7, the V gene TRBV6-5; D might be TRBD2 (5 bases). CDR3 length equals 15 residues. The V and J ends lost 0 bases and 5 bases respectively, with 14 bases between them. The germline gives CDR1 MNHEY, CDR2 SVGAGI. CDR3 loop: CASSYSPGRPHEQYF. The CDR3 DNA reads TGTGCCAGCAGTTACTCGCCGGGAAGGCCTCACGAGCAGTACTTC.

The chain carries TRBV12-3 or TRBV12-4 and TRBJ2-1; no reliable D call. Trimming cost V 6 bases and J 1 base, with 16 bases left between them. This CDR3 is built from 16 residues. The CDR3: CASSFPPGRSYNEQFF. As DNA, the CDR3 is TGTGCCAGCAGCTTCCCCCCCGGACGGTCCTACAATGAGCAGTTCTTC.

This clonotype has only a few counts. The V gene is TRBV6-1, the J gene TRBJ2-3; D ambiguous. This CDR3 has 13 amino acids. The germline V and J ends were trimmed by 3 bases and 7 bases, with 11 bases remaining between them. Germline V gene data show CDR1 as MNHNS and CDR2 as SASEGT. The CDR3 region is CASSEYWPNTQYF. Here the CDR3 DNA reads TGTGCCAGCAGTGAGTATTGGCCGAATACGCAGTATTTT.

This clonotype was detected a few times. In nucleotides, the CDR3 is TGTGCCAGCAGAAGCGGATTCGGCTATGGCTACACCTTC. It specifies CASRSGFGYGYTF. The rearrangement links TRBV27 to TRBJ1-2; D gene ambiguous. V lost 6 bases, J lost 4 bases, and 12 bases lay in between. The CDR3 contains 13 residues. In germline, CDR1 is MNHEY, CDR2 SMNVEV (reference sequence).

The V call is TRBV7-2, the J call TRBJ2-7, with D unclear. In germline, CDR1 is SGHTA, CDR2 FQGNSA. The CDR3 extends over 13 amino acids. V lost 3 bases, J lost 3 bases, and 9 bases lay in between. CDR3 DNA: TGTGCCAGCAGCTTGAGTCCCTTCTACGAGCAGTACTTC. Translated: CASSLSPFYEQYF.

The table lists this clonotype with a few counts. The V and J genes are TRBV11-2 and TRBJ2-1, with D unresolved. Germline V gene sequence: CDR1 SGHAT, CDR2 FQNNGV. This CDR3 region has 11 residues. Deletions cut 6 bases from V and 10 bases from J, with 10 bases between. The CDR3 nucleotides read TGTGCCAGCAGTTTGTGGGAAGAGCAGTTCTTC. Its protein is CASSLWEEQFF. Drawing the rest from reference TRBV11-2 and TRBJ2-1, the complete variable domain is EAGVAQSPRYKIIEKRQSVAFWCNPISGHATLYWYQQILGQGPKLLIQFQNNGVVDDSQLPKDRFSAERLKGVDSTLKIQPAKLEDSAVYLCASSLWEEQFFGPGTRLTVL.

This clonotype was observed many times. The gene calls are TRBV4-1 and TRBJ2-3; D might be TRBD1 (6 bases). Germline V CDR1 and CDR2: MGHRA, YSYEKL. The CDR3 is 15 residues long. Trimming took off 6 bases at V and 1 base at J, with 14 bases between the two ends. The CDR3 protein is CASSPGTSGTDTQYF. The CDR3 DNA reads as TGCGCCAGCAGTCCCGGGACATCAGGCACAGATACGCAGTATTTT.

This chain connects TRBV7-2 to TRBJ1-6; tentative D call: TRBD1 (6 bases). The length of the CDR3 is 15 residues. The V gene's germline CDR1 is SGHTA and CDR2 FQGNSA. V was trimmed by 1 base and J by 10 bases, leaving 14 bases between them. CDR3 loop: CASSLGYRAYSPLHF. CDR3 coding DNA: TGTGCCAGCAGCTTAGGTTACAGGGCTTACTCACCCCTCCACTTT.

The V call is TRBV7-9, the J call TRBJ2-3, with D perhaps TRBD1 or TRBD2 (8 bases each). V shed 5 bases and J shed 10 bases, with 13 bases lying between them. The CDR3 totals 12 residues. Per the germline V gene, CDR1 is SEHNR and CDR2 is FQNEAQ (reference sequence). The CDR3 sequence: CASSTGGLAQYF. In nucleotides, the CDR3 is TGTGCCAGCAGCACAGGGGGACTAGCGCAGTATTTT. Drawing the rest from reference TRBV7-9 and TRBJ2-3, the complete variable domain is DTGVSQNPRHKITKRGQNVTFRCDPISEHNRLYWYRQTLGQGPEFLTYFQNEAQLEKSRLLSDRFSAERPKGSFSTLEIQRTEQGDSAMYLCASSTGGLAQYFGPGTRLTVL.

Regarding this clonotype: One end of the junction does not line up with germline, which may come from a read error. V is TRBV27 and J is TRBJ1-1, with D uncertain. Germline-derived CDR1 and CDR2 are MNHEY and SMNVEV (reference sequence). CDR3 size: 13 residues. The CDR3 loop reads CASSLSVNTEAFF. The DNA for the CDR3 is TGTGCCAGCAGCTTATCGGTTAACACTGAAGCTTTCTTT.

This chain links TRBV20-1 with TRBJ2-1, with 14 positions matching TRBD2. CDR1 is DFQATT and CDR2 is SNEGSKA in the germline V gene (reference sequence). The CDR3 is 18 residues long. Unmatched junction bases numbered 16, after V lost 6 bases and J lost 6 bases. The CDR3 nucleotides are TGCAGTGCAAATTACGGGACTAGCGGGGGCCCTTCCCTCAATGAGCAGTTCTTC. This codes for CSANYGTSGGPSLNEQFF.

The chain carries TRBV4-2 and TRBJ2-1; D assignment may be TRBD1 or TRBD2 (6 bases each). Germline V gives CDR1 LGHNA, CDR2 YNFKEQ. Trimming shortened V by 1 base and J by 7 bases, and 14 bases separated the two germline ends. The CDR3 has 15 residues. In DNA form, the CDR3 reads TGTGCCAGCAGCCAAGGGGTGGGGGGCTTAAATGAGCAGTTCTTC. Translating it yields CASSQGVGGLNEQFF.

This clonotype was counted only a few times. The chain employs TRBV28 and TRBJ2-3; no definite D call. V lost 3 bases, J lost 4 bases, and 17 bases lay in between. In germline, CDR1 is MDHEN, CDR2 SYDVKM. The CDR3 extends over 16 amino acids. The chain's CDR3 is CASSFPPGPAPDTQYF. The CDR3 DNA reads TGTGCCAGCAGTTTCCCCCCCGGGCCCGCACCAGATACGCAGTATTTT. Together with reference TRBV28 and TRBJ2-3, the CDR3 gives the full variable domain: DVKVTQSSRYLVKRTGEKVFLECVQDMDHENMFWYRQDPGLGLRLIYFSYDVKMKEKGDIPEGYSVSREKKERFSLILESASTNQTSMYLCASSFPPGPAPDTQYFGPGTRLTVL.

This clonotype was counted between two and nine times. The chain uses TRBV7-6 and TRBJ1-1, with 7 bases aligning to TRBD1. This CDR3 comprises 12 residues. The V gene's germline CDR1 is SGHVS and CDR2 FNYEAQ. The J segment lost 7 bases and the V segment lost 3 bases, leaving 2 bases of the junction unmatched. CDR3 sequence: CASSLGQLEAFF. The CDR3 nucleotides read TGTGCCAGCAGCTTGGGACAGCTTGAAGCTTTCTTT.

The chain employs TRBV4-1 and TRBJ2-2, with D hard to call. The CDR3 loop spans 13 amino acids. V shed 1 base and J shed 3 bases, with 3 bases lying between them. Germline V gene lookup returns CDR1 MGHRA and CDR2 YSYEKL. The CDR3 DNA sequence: TGCGCCAGCAGCCAAGGGTACACCGGGGAGCTGTTTTTT. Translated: CASSQGYTGELFF.